The rows below give T cell receptor beta chains drawn from one sample of a study of identical twins. TCRdb re-called the 5' RACE reads with MiXCR, one entry per CDR3 protein. Among around 500,000 distinct CDR3 sequences listed, 13% to 15% were seen once. This sample was also put to use in a study of yellow fever vaccine responses in identical twins.

Sequenced material: CD4+ T cells sorted from blood. These receptors were collected from a woman aged 18-30 years in good health. Both conserved end residues are part of each CDR3. D genes are given only for firm matches. Some rows mark clone size as missing; the rest say once, few, many or name a class of expanded clone.

d_call: TRBD2; clone_size: many; j_call: TRBJ2-2; v_call: TRBV5-1; cdr3_nt: TGCGCCAGCAGCCCGGGGGGTAACACCGGGGAGCTGTTTTTT; cdr3_aa: CASSPGGNTGELFF
d_call: TRBD2; clone_size: few; j_call: TRBJ2-5; v_call: TRBV18; cdr3_nt: TGTGCCAGCTCACCACTTGGGACTAGCGGGGGAAAGGAGACCCAGTACTTC; cdr3_aa: CASSPLGTSGGKETQYF
d_call: TRBD1; clone_size: NA; j_call: TRBJ2-7; v_call: TRBV2; cdr3_nt: TGTGCCAGCAGCGCTAGGACAGGTTCCGGCTCCTACGAGCAGTACTTC; cdr3_aa: CASSARTGSGSYEQYF
d_call: TRBD2; clone_size: NA; j_call: TRBJ2-2; v_call: TRBV9; cdr3_nt: TGTGCCAGCAGCGTAGAAGCGGGGGCAGGTCTAGCGGGAGCGGACACCGGGGAGCTGTTTTTT; cdr3_aa: CASSVEAGAGLAGADTGELFF
d_call: NA; clone_size: few; j_call: TRBJ2-3; v_call: TRBV20-1; cdr3_nt: TGCAGTGCAATTACCACAGGGCCAACCACAGATACGCAGTATTTT; cdr3_aa: CSAITTGPTTDTQYF
d_call: NA; clone_size: NA; j_call: TRBJ2-2; v_call: TRBV29-1; cdr3_nt: TGCAGCGTTGAAGAGAACAGGGAACTGCCGAACACCGGGGAGCTGTTTTTT; cdr3_aa: CSVEENRELPNTGELFF
d_call: TRBD1; clone_size: few; j_call: TRBJ1-4; v_call: TRBV29-1; cdr3_nt: TGCAGCGGGGGGGACAGGCGAAATGAAAAACTGTTTTTT; cdr3_aa: CSGGDRRNEKLFF
d_call: TRBD2; clone_size: few; j_call: TRBJ2-5; v_call: TRBV7-9; cdr3_nt: TGTGCCAGCAGCTCCCTTCGGACTAGCGGAGAGACCCAGTACTTC; cdr3_aa: CASSSLRTSGETQYF
d_call: TRBD2; clone_size: few; j_call: TRBJ2-7; v_call: TRBV5-1; cdr3_nt: TGCGCCAGCAGGGGTGAGGCAGCGGGAATCTTCTACGAGCAGTACTTC; cdr3_aa: CASRGEAAGIFYEQYF
d_call: NA; clone_size: few; j_call: TRBJ2-3; v_call: TRBV27; cdr3_nt: TGTGCCAGCAGTTTATCGAATCCGGACAGACTACATCCTATAAGCACAGATACGCAGTATTTT; cdr3_aa: CASSLSNPDRLHPISTDTQYF
d_call: TRBD2; clone_size: few; j_call: TRBJ2-2; v_call: TRBV11-2; cdr3_nt: TGTGCCAGCAGCTTAAAGTCGGCTAGCGGGGGGAAGAACACCGGGGAGCTGTTTTTT; cdr3_aa: CASSLKSASGGKNTGELFF
d_call: TRBD2; clone_size: NA; j_call: TRBJ2-3; v_call: TRBV5-1; cdr3_nt: TGCGCCAGCAGCTCGGGGGGGGCCGGGGCAGATACGCAGTATTTT; cdr3_aa: CASSSGGAGADTQYF
d_call: TRBD2; clone_size: few; j_call: TRBJ2-1; v_call: TRBV5-6; cdr3_nt: TGTGCCAGCAGCGTACTAGCGGGAGTACGCAATGAGCAGTTCTTC; cdr3_aa: CASSVLAGVRNEQFF
d_call: NA; clone_size: NA; j_call: TRBJ2-7; v_call: TRBV7-7; cdr3_nt: TGTGCTAGCAGCTTGAGCTCCAGGGGCGAGGAGCAGTACTTC; cdr3_aa: CASSLSSRGEEQYF
d_call: NA; clone_size: NA; j_call: TRBJ1-1; v_call: TRBV25-1; cdr3_nt: TGTGCCAGCAGTGCCTCGACACGTATGAACACTGAAGCTTTCTTT; cdr3_aa: CASSASTRMNTEAFF
d_call: TRBD2; clone_size: few; j_call: TRBJ2-1; v_call: TRBV6-5; cdr3_nt: TGTGCCAGCAGTTACGCGAAAGGGGGACTAGCGGGGTCTTTTAATGAGCAGTTCTTC; cdr3_aa: CASSYAKGGLAGSFNEQFF
d_call: NA; clone_size: few; j_call: TRBJ2-6; v_call: TRBV10-3; cdr3_nt: TGTGCCATCAGTGAGTCGAGTCCTGGGGCCAACGTCCTGACTTTC; cdr3_aa: CAISESSPGANVLTF
d_call: NA; clone_size: few; j_call: TRBJ2-5; v_call: TRBV10-3; cdr3_nt: TGTGCCATCAGTGAGGGTAGACCGCAAGAGACCCAGTACTTC; cdr3_aa: CAISEGRPQETQYF
d_call: NA; clone_size: NA; j_call: TRBJ1-2; v_call: TRBV7-9; cdr3_nt: TGTGCCAGCAGCTTTCAGGGGAACTATGGCTACACCTTC; cdr3_aa: CASSFQGNYGYTF